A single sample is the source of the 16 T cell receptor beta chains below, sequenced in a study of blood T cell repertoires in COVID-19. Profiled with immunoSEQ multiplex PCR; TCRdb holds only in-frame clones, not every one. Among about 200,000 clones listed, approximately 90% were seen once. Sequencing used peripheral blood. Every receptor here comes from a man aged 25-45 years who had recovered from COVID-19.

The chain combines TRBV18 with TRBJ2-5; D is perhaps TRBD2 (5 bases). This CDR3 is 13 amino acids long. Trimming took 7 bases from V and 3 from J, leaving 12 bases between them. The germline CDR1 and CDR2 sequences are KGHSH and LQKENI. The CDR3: CASCRGPEETQYF. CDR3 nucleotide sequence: TGTGCCAGCTGTCGGGGTCCGGAAGAGACCCAGTACTTC.

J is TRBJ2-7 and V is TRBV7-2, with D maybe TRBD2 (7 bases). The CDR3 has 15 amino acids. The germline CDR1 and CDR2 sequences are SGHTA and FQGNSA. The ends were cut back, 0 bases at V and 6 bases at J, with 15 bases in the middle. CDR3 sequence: CASSLAPGGSGEQYF. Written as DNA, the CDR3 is TGTGCCAGCAGCTTAGCCCCGGGGGGCTCGGGCGAGCAGTACTTC.

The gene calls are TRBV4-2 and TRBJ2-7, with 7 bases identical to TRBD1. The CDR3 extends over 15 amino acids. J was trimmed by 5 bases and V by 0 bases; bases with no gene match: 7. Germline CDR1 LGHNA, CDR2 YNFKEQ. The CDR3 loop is CASSQEGTVENEQYF. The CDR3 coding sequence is TGTGCCAGCAGCCAAGAGGGGACAGTGGAAAACGAGCAGTACTTC.

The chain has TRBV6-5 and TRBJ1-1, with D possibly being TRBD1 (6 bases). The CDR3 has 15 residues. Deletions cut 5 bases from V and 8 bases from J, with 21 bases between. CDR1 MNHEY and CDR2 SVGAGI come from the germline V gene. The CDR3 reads CASSPMVLRDKEAFF. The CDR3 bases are TGTGCCAGCAGTCCAATGGTTCTCCGGGACAAAGAAGCTTTCTTT.

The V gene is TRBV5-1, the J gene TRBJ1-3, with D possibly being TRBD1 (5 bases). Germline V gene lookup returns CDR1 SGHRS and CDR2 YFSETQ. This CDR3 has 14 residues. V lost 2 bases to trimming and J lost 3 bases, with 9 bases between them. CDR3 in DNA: TGCGCCAGCAGCTTAGGGGCCTTTGGAAACACCATATATTTT. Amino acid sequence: CASSLGAFGNTIYF.

Written as DNA, the CDR3 is TGTGCCAGCAGATCTACAGGGTCCTATGGCTACACCTTC. Amino acid sequence: CASRSTGSYGYTF. The V call is TRBV27, the J call TRBJ1-2; tentatively, D is TRBD1 (6 bases). The length of the CDR3 is 13 residues. V was pared by 6 bases and J by 4 bases, with 12 bases between. In germline, CDR1 is MNHEY, CDR2 SMNVEV (reference sequence).

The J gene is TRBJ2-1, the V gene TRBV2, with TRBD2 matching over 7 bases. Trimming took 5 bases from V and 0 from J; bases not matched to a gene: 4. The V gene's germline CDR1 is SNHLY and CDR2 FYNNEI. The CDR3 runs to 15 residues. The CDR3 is CASSPGGSSYNEQFF. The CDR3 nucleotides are TGTGCCAGCAGTCCCGGGGGGAGCTCCTACAATGAGCAGTTCTTC.

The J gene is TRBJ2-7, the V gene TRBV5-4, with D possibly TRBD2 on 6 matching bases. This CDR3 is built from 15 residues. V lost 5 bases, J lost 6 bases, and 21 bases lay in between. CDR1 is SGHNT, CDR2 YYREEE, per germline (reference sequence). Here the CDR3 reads CASRGELAAPGEQYF. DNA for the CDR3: TGTGCCAGCAGAGGGGAATTAGCGGCACCCGGCGAGCAGTACTTC.

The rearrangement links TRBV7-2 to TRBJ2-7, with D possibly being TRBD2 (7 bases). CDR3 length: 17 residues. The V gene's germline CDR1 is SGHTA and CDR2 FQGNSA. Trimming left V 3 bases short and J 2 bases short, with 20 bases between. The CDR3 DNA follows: TGTGCCAGCAGCTTGGGATGGGGGCGGGGGAACCCCTACGAGCAGTACTTC. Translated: CASSLGWGRGNPYEQYF.

CDR3 DNA sequence: TGTGCCAGCACAGGGGGCTACTATGGGCCTAATGAAAAACTGTTTTTT. As protein: CASTGGYYGPNEKLFF. V is TRBV2 and J is TRBJ1-4; the match to TRBD1 covers 8 bases. CDR3 size: 16 residues. V lost 7 bases, J lost 3 bases, and 10 bases stayed unmatched. The germline V gene encodes CDR1 SNHLY and CDR2 FYNNEI.

Here the CDR3 reads CASSVGRRGKYYGYTF. The CDR3, as DNA: TGTGCCAGCAGCGTAGGAAGGCGGGGGAAGTACTATGGCTACACCTTC. The chain joins TRBV9 to TRBJ1-2; tentative D call: TRBD1 (5 bases). With 0 bases removed from V and 3 bases from J, the gap between germline ends came to 15 bases. Germline V CDR1 and CDR2: SGDLS, YYNGEE. The length of the CDR3 is 16 residues.

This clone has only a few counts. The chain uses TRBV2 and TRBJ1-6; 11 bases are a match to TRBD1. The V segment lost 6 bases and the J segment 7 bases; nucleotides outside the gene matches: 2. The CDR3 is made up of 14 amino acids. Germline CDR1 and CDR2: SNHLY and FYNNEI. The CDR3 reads CASRGQGENSPLHF. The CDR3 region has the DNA TGTGCCAGCAGGGGACAGGGGGAAAATTCACCCCTCCACTTT.

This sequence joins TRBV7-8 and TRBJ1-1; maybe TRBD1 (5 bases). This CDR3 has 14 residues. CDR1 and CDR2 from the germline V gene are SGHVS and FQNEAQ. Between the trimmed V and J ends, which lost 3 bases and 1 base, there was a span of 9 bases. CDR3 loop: CASSLLTGNTEAFF. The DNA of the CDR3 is TGTGCCAGCAGCTTGCTAACAGGGAACACTGAAGCTTTCTTT.

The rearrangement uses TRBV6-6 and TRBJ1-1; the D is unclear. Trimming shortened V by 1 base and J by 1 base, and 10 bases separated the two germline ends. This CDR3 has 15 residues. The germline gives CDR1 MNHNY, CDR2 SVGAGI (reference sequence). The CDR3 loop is CASSYFGPRNTEAFF. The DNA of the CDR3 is TGTGCCAGCAGTTACTTTGGCCCCCGGAACACTGAAGCTTTCTTT.

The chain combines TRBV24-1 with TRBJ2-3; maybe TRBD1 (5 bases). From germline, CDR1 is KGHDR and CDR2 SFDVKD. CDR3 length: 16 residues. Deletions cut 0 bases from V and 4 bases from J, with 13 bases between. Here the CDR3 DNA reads TGTGCCACCAGTGATTTGTCAGGGTCACTGGCAGATACGCAGTATTTT. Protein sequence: CATSDLSGSLADTQYF.

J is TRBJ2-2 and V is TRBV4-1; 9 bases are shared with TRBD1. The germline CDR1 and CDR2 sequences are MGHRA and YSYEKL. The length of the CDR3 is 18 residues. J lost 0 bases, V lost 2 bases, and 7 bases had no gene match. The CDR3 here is CASSQPPGQGSNTGELFF. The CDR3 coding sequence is TGCGCCAGCAGCCAACCACCGGGACAGGGATCGAACACCGGGGAGCTGTTTTTT.